A single sample is the source of the 27 T cell receptor beta chains below, sequenced in a study of shared clonotypes between healthy human individuals. Naive CD8 cells comprised CD45RO-negative, CCR7-positively selected cells, excluding terminally differentiated effector memory CD45RA+ cells. Sequenced by immunoSEQ multiplex PCR; TCRdb stores in-frame clones only, minus some. The sample yields around 2,000,000 clones, about 95% seen once. What was sequenced was naive CD8+ T cells sorted from blood. The receptors were sampled from a man aged 18 to 35 in good health.

Only one count was recorded for this clone. It may be a read error: a sequence one base away is much more abundant. Other nucleotide sequences in the sample specify the same CDR3. The rearrangement links TRBV5-6 to TRBJ2-5; D is undetermined. Germline lookup yields CDR1 SGHDT and CDR2 YYEEEE. The length of the CDR3 is 11 residues. With 0 bases removed from V and 7 bases from J, the gap between germline ends came to 4 bases. The DNA for the CDR3 is TGTGCCAGCAGCTTGGGGGGGACCCAGTACTTC. Translating gives CASSLGGTQYF.

This chain uses TRBV7-9 with TRBJ1-4, with 10 bases fitting TRBD1. J was trimmed by 3 bases and V by 9 bases; bases with no gene match: 4. This CDR3 region has 14 residues. In germline, CDR1 is SEHNR, CDR2 FQNEAQ (reference sequence). The CDR3 reads CASSGQGANEKLFF. The CDR3 DNA follows: TGTGCCAGTTCTGGACAGGGGGCTAATGAAAAACTGTTTTTT.

The chain recombines TRBV2 with TRBJ2-7, with TRBD2 identical over 12 bases. Unmatched junction bases numbered 17, after V lost 2 bases and J lost 3 bases. Germline V gene sequence: CDR1 SNHLY, CDR2 FYNNEI. This CDR3 spans 20 amino acids. CDR3 sequence: CASSEPPSGGAYSPSYEQYF. In DNA form, the CDR3 reads TGTGCCAGCAGTGAACCTCCTAGCGGGGGGGCCTACAGTCCAAGCTACGAGCAGTACTTC. The variable domain in full, completed from reference TRBV2 and TRBJ2-7, reads EPEVTQTPSHQVTQMGQEVILRCVPISNHLYFYWYRQILGQKVEFLVSFYNNEISEKSEIFDDQFSVERPDGSNFTLKIRSTKLEDSAMYFCASSEPPSGGAYSPSYEQYFGPGTRLTVT.

Of note for this clone: This specimen includes other DNA sequences encoding the same CDR3. V usage is TRBV9 and J usage is TRBJ1-5; 7 positions agree with TRBD1. This CDR3 region has 15 residues. V shed 4 bases and J 0 bases; nucleotides not matched to a gene: 4. Per germline, CDR1 SGDLS and CDR2 YYNGEE. Written as DNA, the CDR3 is TGTGCCAGCAGCCAGGGGGGGAATAGCAATCAGCCCCAGCATTTT. It codes for CASSQGGNSNQPQHF.

The V and J genes are TRBV7-9 and TRBJ2-5, with TRBD1 identical over 7 bases. This CDR3 contains 17 residues. Trimming removed 0 bases from V and 1 base from J; junction bases left unmatched: 8. The germline V gene has CDR1 SEHNR and CDR2 FQNEAQ (reference sequence). CDR3: CASSLAMTGSPQETQYF. CDR3 sequence (DNA): TGTGCCAGCAGCTTAGCCATGACAGGGTCACCCCAAGAGACCCAGTACTTC. The full variable domain, its missing parts supplied by reference TRBV7-9 and TRBJ2-5, is DTGVSQNPRHKITKRGQNVTFRCDPISEHNRLYWYRQTLGQGPEFLTYFQNEAQLEKSRLLSDRFSAERPKGSFSTLEIQRTEQGDSAMYLCASSLAMTGSPQETQYFGPGTRLLVL.

V is TRBV28 and J is TRBJ2-7, with a tentative D call TRBD2 (5 bases). The CDR3 covers 13 residues. The V gene lost 3 bases and the J gene lost 3 bases, with 9 bases spanning the gap. Germline-derived CDR1 and CDR2 are MDHEN and SYDVKM. CDR3 in amino acids: CASSFQGLYEQYF. The CDR3 DNA follows: TGTGCCAGCAGTTTTCAAGGACTCTACGAGCAGTACTTC.

The chain couples TRBV7-8 to TRBJ2-7; 8 nucleotides agree with TRBD2. V lost 0 bases and J lost 2; bases outside the gene matches: 0. Germline V gene sequence: CDR1 SGHVS, CDR2 FQNEAQ. The CDR3 spans 14 residues. The CDR3 region is CASSLAGLAYEQYF. The CDR3 nucleotides are TGTGCCAGCAGCTTAGCGGGACTAGCCTACGAGCAGTACTTC.

J is TRBJ2-7 and V is TRBV29-1; TRBD1 is a possible D gene (7 bases). The V end lost 0 bases, the J end lost 6 bases, and 21 bases lay between the germline ends. This CDR3 spans 16 amino acids. The germline gives CDR1 SQVTM, CDR2 ANQGSEA. CDR3 nucleotide sequence: TGCAGCGTTGAAGATCGAAGACAGGGAGGTCGCGGCGAGCAGTACTTC. Translating it yields CSVEDRRQGGRGEQYF.

The J gene is TRBJ2-2, the V gene TRBV29-1; D might be TRBD2 (5 bases). Germline CDR1 and CDR2: SQVTM and ANQGSEA. With 4 bases removed from V and 6 bases from J, the gap between germline ends came to 6 bases. The CDR3 covers 11 residues. This CDR3 reads CSVGGSGELFF. The CDR3 nucleotides are TGCAGCGTTGGAGGGTCCGGGGAGCTGTTTTTT.

The chain links TRBV27 to TRBJ1-6; D is uncertain. The CDR3 spans 14 residues. CDR1 and CDR2 from the germline V gene are MNHEY and SMNVEV (reference sequence). V was shortened by 3 bases and J by 13 bases, with 16 bases between the two germline ends. CDR3 region: CASSFSGSASPLHF. The CDR3 nucleotides read TGTGCCAGCAGTTTTTCAGGCAGCGCATCCCCCCTCCACTTT.

The chain joins TRBV9 to TRBJ2-6, with 9 bases lining up with TRBD2. The CDR3 covers 20 residues. Losses at the gene ends were 4 bases for V and 0 bases for J; bases not matched to a gene: 14. The germline CDR1 and CDR2 sequences are SGDLS and YYNGEE. This chain's CDR3 is CASSPPITSGFFSGANVLTF. The DNA of the CDR3 is TGTGCCAGCAGCCCCCCAATAACTAGCGGGTTTTTCTCTGGGGCCAACGTCCTGACTTTC.

CDR3 sequence (DNA): TGCGCCAGCCTCGGACAGGCCCTGAACACTGAAGCTTTCTTT. Encoded protein: CASLGQALNTEAFF. The V and J genes are TRBV10-2 and TRBJ1-1, with 7 bases aligning to TRBD1. This CDR3 comprises 14 residues. The germline gives CDR1 WSHSY, CDR2 SAAADI. J gave up 0 bases and V 8 bases, and 6 bases lay outside the gene matches.

Remarks on this clone: Other nucleotide sequences in the sample specify the same CDR3. The CDR3 reads CAWSVQGYNEQFF. The CDR3 coding sequence is TGTGCCTGGAGTGTACAAGGCTATAATGAGCAGTTCTTC. This chain links TRBV30 with TRBJ2-1; D ambiguous. Germline V gene lookup returns CDR1 GTSNPN and CDR2 SVGIG (reference sequence). The CDR3 spans 13 residues. V lost 0 bases and J lost 7, with 10 bases in between. Together with reference TRBV30 and TRBJ2-1, the CDR3 gives the full variable domain: SQTIHQWPATLVQPVGSPLSLECTVEGTSNPNLYWYRQAAGRGLQLLFYSVGIGQISSEVPQNLSASRPQDRQFILSSKKLLLSDSGFYLCAWSVQGYNEQFFGPGTRLTVL.

V usage is TRBV4-2 and J usage is TRBJ2-3, with TRBD2 matching 12 bases. Germline trimming cut 0 bases from V and 0 bases from J; bases unmatched to any gene: 4. This CDR3 has 18 amino acids. Germline lookup yields CDR1 LGHNA and CDR2 YNFKEQ. CDR3 in DNA: TGTGCCAGCAGCCAAGAGCTAGCGGGGGGGCCTAGCACAGATACGCAGTATTTT. Its protein product is CASSQELAGGPSTDTQYF.

V and J are TRBV19 and TRBJ2-7; no definite D call. Germline lookup yields CDR1 LNHDA and CDR2 SQIVND (reference sequence). The CDR3 loop spans 14 amino acids. V gave up 3 bases and J gave up 5 bases, with 14 bases separating them. Here the CDR3 reads CASSIRDWSHEQYF. CDR3 nucleotide sequence: TGTGCCAGTAGTATTAGGGATTGGTCCCACGAGCAGTACTTC.

Note on this clone: Other DNA sequences in this specimen translate into the identical CDR3. The chain combines TRBV5-4 with TRBJ2-7; no clear D. V lost 3 bases and J 0 bases, leaving 7 bases between the germline ends. Germline lookup yields CDR1 SGHNT and CDR2 YYREEE (reference sequence). The CDR3 extends over 13 amino acids. The chain's CDR3 is CASSSGLSYEQYF. In DNA form, the CDR3 reads TGTGCCAGCAGCTCGGGCCTCTCCTACGAGCAGTACTTC. Full variable domain (outside the CDR3, taken from reference TRBV5-4 and TRBJ2-7): ETGVTQSPTHLIKTRGQQVTLRCSSQSGHNTVSWYQQALGQGPQFIFQYYREEENGRGNFPPRFSGLQFPNYSSELNVNALELDDSALYLCASSSGLSYEQYFGPGTRLTVT.

For the CDR3, the DNA is TGTGCCAGCACTCGGACTAGGGACACCGGGGAGCTGTTTTTT. As protein: CASTRTRDTGELFF. This chain connects TRBV28 to TRBJ2-2, with 7 bases matching TRBD2. The germline gives CDR1 MDHEN, CDR2 SYDVKM. The junction had 5 bases not matched to a gene; V was cut back by 7 bases and J by 3 bases. The CDR3 contains 14 residues.

The chain employs TRBV13 and TRBJ2-6; TRBD2 matches 12 bases. The CDR3 contains 19 residues. V was clipped by 5 bases and J by 0 bases; unmatched bases: 8. The germline V gene has CDR1 PRHDT and CDR2 FYEKMQ (reference sequence). The CDR3, as DNA: TGTGCCAGCAGCCCTTCGGGACTAGCGGGCTACTCTGGGGCCAACGTCCTGACTTTC. It specifies CASSPSGLAGYSGANVLTF.

This rearrangement joins TRBV9 to TRBJ2-2, with D perhaps TRBD1 or TRBD2 (5 bases each). Trimming pared 4 bases from V and 2 bases from J, leaving 15 bases between. Germline V gene data show CDR1 as SGDLS and CDR2 as YYNGEE. The CDR3 loop spans 16 amino acids. CDR3 sequence: CASSRRGTGNTGELFF. The CDR3, as DNA: TGTGCCAGCAGCCGACGGGGAACAGGAAACACCGGGGAGCTGTTTTTT.

This rearrangement joins TRBV11-3 to TRBJ2-7; tentative D call: TRBD1 (6 bases). Germline V gives CDR1 SGHNT, CDR2 YENEEA. The CDR3 has 13 residues. V was trimmed by 8 bases and J by 3 bases, leaving 14 bases between them. The CDR3 sequence: CASPRDILYEQYF. The CDR3, as DNA: TGTGCCAGCCCCAGGGACATACTCTACGAGCAGTACTTC.

V gene TRBV4-3 combines with J gene TRBJ2-5; D is unresolved. Germline CDR1 and CDR2: LGHNA and YSLEER. The CDR3 totals 13 residues. Trimming shortened V by 0 bases and J by 5 bases, and 7 bases separated the two germline ends. The CDR3, as DNA: TGCGCCAGCAGCCAAGATTTGTATGAGACCCAGTACTTC. Its protein is CASSQDLYETQYF.

CDR3 bases: TGTGCCAGCAGCTCCAGACTTGACGAGGTAAGCTTCACTGAAGCTTTCTTT. The encoded protein is CASSSRLDEVSFTEAFF. The J gene is TRBJ1-1, the V gene TRBV7-9; D not certain. Trimming removed 4 bases at V and 4 bases at J, with 22 bases between. CDR1 and CDR2 from the germline V gene are SEHNR and FQNEAQ (reference sequence). The CDR3 runs to 17 residues.

This clone was detected once. The rearrangement links TRBV9 to TRBJ2-3; D call uncertain. The CDR3 is 13 amino acids. Trimming removed 4 bases at V and 6 bases at J, with 12 bases between. Germline V gives CDR1 SGDLS, CDR2 YYNGEE. The CDR3 DNA follows: TGTGCCAGCAGCCCGGCTGGGGTTGATACGCAGTATTTT. The encoded protein is CASSPAGVDTQYF. The variable domain in full, completed from reference TRBV9 and TRBJ2-3, reads DSGVTQTPKHLITATGQRVTLRCSPRSGDLSVYWYQQSLDQGLQFLIQYYNGEERAKGNILERFSAQQFPDLHSELNLSSLELGDSALYFCASSPAGVDTQYFGPGTRLTVL.

V is TRBV30 and J is TRBJ2-1, with no clear D. The ends were cut back, 1 base at V and 4 bases at J, with 11 bases in the middle. The CDR3 runs 14 residues. The germline CDR1 and CDR2 sequences are GTSNPN and SVGIG (reference sequence). CDR3 sequence reads: CAWSGVAGYNEQFF. The CDR3, as DNA: TGTGCCTGGAGTGGGGTAGCTGGGTACAATGAGCAGTTCTTC. Filled out from reference TRBV30 and TRBJ2-1, the complete variable domain reads SQTIHQWPATLVQPVGSPLSLECTVEGTSNPNLYWYRQAAGRGLQLLFYSVGIGQISSEVPQNLSASRPQDRQFILSSKKLLLSDSGFYLCAWSGVAGYNEQFFGPGTRLTVL.

About this clone itself: At the DNA level, this CDR3 is encoded by other sequences in the same sample as well. V usage is TRBV11-2 and J usage is TRBJ2-7; the match to TRBD1 covers 9 bases. Trimming removed 3 bases from V and 6 bases from J; junction bases left unmatched: 3. Germline V gene sequence: CDR1 SGHAT, CDR2 FQNNGV. CDR3 length: 13 residues. The CDR3: CASSLWTGAEQYF. CDR3 nucleotides: TGTGCCAGCAGCTTGTGGACAGGGGCCGAGCAGTACTTC.

V gene TRBV6-5 combines with J gene TRBJ2-3; weak D call: TRBD1 (5 bases). With 6 bases removed from V and 5 bases from J, the gap between germline ends came to 9 bases. Germline V gene lookup returns CDR1 MNHEY and CDR2 SVGAGI. CDR3 size: 12 residues. CDR3 sequence: CASSVQGDTQYF. CDR3 nucleotides: TGTGCCAGCAGCGTCCAGGGAGATACGCAGTATTTT.

This chain uses TRBV30 with TRBJ2-1; weak D call: TRBD2 (6 bases). Germline V gene sequence: CDR1 GTSNPN, CDR2 SVGIG (reference sequence). The CDR3 is 15 amino acids. V lost 4 bases to trimming and J lost 3 bases, with 16 bases between them. The chain's CDR3 is CAWTDGTSIYNEQFF. For the CDR3, the DNA is TGTGCCTGGACCGACGGGACTTCGATCTACAATGAGCAGTTCTTC.